The clone carrying this T cell receptor (beta chain) occurred once. The data are from a study of regulatory and conventional T cells in RAG deficiency. Profiling relied on immunoSEQ multiplex PCR, and the TCRdb table lists in-frame clones only, not all of them. The data show more than 30,000 clones, 70% to 90% seen once. V gave up 0 bases and J gave up 4 bases, with 13 bases separating them. Germline V CDR1 and CDR2: SGDLS, YYNGEE. The CDR3 has 15 amino acids. These data are also associated with another study on regulatory T cells. That study reports: Primers: 52 TRBV forward and 13 TRBJ reverse.

Sequenced sample: CD8+ T cells sorted from blood. J is TRBJ1-1 and V is TRBV9; no reliable D call. The sequence was collected from a human donor in good health. CDR3 loop: CASSVDSTLGTEAFF. The CDR3, as DNA: TGTGCCAGCAGCGTAGATTCCACTCTAGGCACTGAAGCTTTCTTT.